These T cell receptor beta chains were read from a single sample in a study of T cell repertoires in cytomegalovirus infection. TCRdb called the reads again in MiXCR, with one record for every CDR3 protein. The sample lists about 500,000 distinct CDR3 sequences; 30% to 40% were seen once. These receptors' targets are unknown. The sequencing here drew on cultured PBMCs, taken from culture after CMV antigen stimulation. These receptor sequences come from a human donor in good health (CMV status not recorded). Some clones in this sample may be carry-over from other donors' samples. Each CDR3 is given without its conserved first and last residue.

j_gene: TRBJ1-6
v_gene: TRBV28
CDR3aa: ASRGRVPPLH

j_gene: TRBJ2-2
v_gene: TRBV19
CDR3aa: ASRPYELAGEKGGTGELF

j_gene: TRBJ2-1
v_gene: TRBV12-3/TRBV12-4
CDR3aa: ASRVSLTYNEQF

j_gene: TRBJ1-6
v_gene: TRBV6-2/TRBV6-3
CDR3aa: ASSQGGLPLH

j_gene: TRBJ2-2
v_gene: TRBV11-3
CDR3aa: ASSPYWAGELF

j_gene: TRBJ2-7
v_gene: TRBV7-2
CDR3aa: ASSLGMGNSYEQY

j_gene: TRBJ1-4
v_gene: TRBV18
CDR3aa: ASSFSGGQPMEKLF

j_gene: TRBJ1-4
v_gene: TRBV5-6
CDR3aa: ASSTYRTGSNEKLF

j_gene: TRBJ1-2
v_gene: TRBV25-1
CDR3aa: ASSEPPDYGYT

j_gene: TRBJ2-7
v_gene: TRBV4-1
CDR3aa: ASSLYLAGGTYEQY

j_gene: TRBJ2-6
v_gene: TRBV4-3
CDR3aa: ASSQDLRAGANVLT

j_gene: TRBJ1-5
v_gene: TRBV7-6
CDR3aa: ASSLLGVDLVGNQPQH

j_gene: TRBJ2-1
v_gene: TRBV7-6
CDR3aa: ASSPRLAGERYNEQF

j_gene: TRBJ1-1
v_gene: TRBV4-1
CDR3aa: ASSQGPHGGTEAF

j_gene: TRBJ2-3
v_gene: TRBV10-3
CDR3aa: AISKAGAGADTQY